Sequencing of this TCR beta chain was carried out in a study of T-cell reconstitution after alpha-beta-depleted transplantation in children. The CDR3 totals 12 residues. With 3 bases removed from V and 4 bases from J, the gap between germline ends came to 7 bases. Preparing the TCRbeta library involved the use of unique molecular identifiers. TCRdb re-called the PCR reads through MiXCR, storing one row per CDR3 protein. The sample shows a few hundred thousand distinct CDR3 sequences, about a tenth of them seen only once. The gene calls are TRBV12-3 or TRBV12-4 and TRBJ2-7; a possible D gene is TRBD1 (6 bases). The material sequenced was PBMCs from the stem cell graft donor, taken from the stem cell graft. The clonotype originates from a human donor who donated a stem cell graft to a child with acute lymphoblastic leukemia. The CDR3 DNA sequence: TGTGCCAGCAGTTTCGGACAGTACGAGCAGTACTTC. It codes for CASSFGQYEQYF.